This TCR beta chain was found in a study of control samples from healthy donors and cancer patients. Here immunoSEQ multiplex PCR was the method, and the copy in TCRdb shows in-frame clones only, minus some. The data hold roughly 170,000 clones, with around 88% observed a single time. The CDR3 totals 18 residues. Trimming removed 5 bases from V and 4 bases from J; junction bases left unmatched: 19. Germline assignment: CDR1 SGHNT and CDR2 YYREEE (reference sequence). This sequence was found in a woman in her twenties or thirties in good health. Sequencing was performed on blood. The genes are TRBV5-4 and TRBJ2-5; TRBD1 matches 8 bases. CDR3 residues: CASSPYVQGAGSRETQYF. CDR3 bases: TGTGCCAGCAGTCCCTACGTCCAGGGGGCAGGTAGTAGAGAGACCCAGTACTTC.